The source of this TCR beta chain is a study of CD4 T cells in relation to SARS-CoV-2 and coronaviruses. Unexposed donor CD4+ T cells date from 2011-2018, before the COVID-19 pandemic. CD4+ T cells were isolated from the cells after less than 13 days of culture. Assay: immunoSEQ multiplex PCR; the TCRdb copy retains only in-frame clones and omits some. The sample holds about 24,000 clones; under 80% are singletons and the top ten take roughly an eighth. With regard to this clone: Its antigen is undetermined.

This CDR3 is 18 amino acids long. Germline V gene lookup returns CDR1 LGHDT and CDR2 YNNKEL (reference sequence). Trimming removed 4 bases at V and 4 bases at J, with 22 bases between. The rearrangement joins TRBV3-1 (or the pseudogene TRBV3-2) to TRBJ2-2; unclear D gene. The TCR sequence derives from a human donor in good health. The source material was CD4+ T cells from PBMCs, cultured in vitro. CDR3: CASSRKTLPPRSTGELFF. The CDR3 DNA reads as TGTGCCAGCAGCCGCAAAACGCTACCTCCCCGCAGCACCGGGGAGCTGTTTTTT.